What follows are 9 T cell receptor beta chains derived from one specimen sequenced in a study of T cells in localized non-small cell lung cancer. Assay: immunoSEQ multiplex PCR; the TCRdb copy retains only in-frame clones and omits some. The data hold tens of thousands of clones, with 70% to 90% observed a single time. This sample comprised peripheral blood, obtained before any cancer treatment. The receptors here all came from a male donor at least 60 years old with stage III squamous cell lung carcinoma.

This chain's CDR3 is CASSPRPSGRSSYEQYF. The DNA of the CDR3 is TGCGCCAGCAGCCCCCGACCTAGCGGGAGGAGCTCCTACGAGCAGTACTTC. The gene calls are TRBV4-1 and TRBJ2-7; 11 nucleotides line up with TRBD2. The CDR3 totals 17 residues. Per the germline V gene, CDR1 is MGHRA and CDR2 is YSYEKL. J was trimmed by 0 bases and V by 4 bases; bases with no gene match: 8.

This clone has just a few counts. This chain connects TRBV10-3 to TRBJ1-1; TRBD1 is a possible D gene (6 bases). This CDR3 spans 13 amino acids. Germline V gene data show CDR1 as ENHRY and CDR2 as SYGVKD. The ends were cut back, 2 bases at V and 5 bases at J, with 9 bases in the middle. The CDR3 DNA sequence: TGTGCCATCAGTGAGGGGACACGGACTGAAGCTTTCTTT. It is translated as CAISEGTRTEAFF.

The V gene is TRBV6-5, the J gene TRBJ1-3, with D unresolved. There are 15 residues in the CDR3. CDR1 and CDR2 (germline): MNHEY, SVGAGI. V gave up 4 bases and J gave up 1 base, with 11 bases separating them. CDR3 bases: TGTGCCAGCAGTTCAGGAACGCCTTCTGGAAACACCATATATTTT. The encoded protein is CASSSGTPSGNTIYF.

The rearrangement uses TRBV6-5 and TRBJ1-2, with 9 bases aligning to TRBD1. CDR3 length: 15 residues. CDR1 MNHEY and CDR2 SVGAGI come from the germline V gene. The V gene end was trimmed by 7 bases and the J gene end by 4 bases; junction bases not matched to a gene: 10. For the CDR3, the DNA is TGTGCCAGCAAACAGAGCGGGGACAGGGCCTATGGCTACACCTTC. Protein product: CASKQSGDRAYGYTF.

J is TRBJ2-5 and V is TRBV7-8; possibly TRBD2 for D (5 bases). CDR3 length: 14 residues. V dropped 5 bases and J dropped 1 base, with 11 bases sitting between them. Germline assignment: CDR1 SGHVS and CDR2 FQNEAQ. CDR3 sequence reads: CASSPSEVQETQYF. The DNA for the CDR3 is TGTGCCAGCAGCCCCTCGGAGGTCCAAGAGACCCAGTACTTC.

The chain carries TRBV4-1 and TRBJ1-2, with 7 bases identical to TRBD1. After removal of 2 bases from V and 1 base from J, the junction contained 1 base not matched to a gene. CDR1 MGHRA and CDR2 YSYEKL come from the germline V gene. CDR3 size: 14 residues. The chain's CDR3 is CASSQTGVNYGYTF. For the CDR3, the DNA is TGCGCCAGCAGCCAAACAGGGGTTAACTATGGCTACACCTTC.

V and J are TRBV29-1 and TRBJ2-7; 7 bases match TRBD2. V was pared by 2 bases and J by 3 bases, with 10 bases of the junction left unmatched. The CDR3 loop spans 15 amino acids. Germline CDR1 and CDR2: SQVTM and ANQGSEA. CDR3 coding DNA: TGCAGCGTTGAAAGGCCCAGCGGGGACCACTACGAGCAGTACTTC. Translation: CSVERPSGDHYEQYF.

This chain uses TRBV2 with TRBJ1-5; no firm D call. The CDR3 has 14 residues. CDR1 SNHLY and CDR2 FYNNEI come from the germline V gene. V shed 4 bases and J shed 3 bases, with 10 bases lying between them. The CDR3 reads CASSGANSNQPQHF. CDR3 DNA: TGTGCCAGCAGTGGGGCCAATTCCAATCAGCCCCAGCATTTT.

This chain connects TRBV7-8 to TRBJ1-3, with a weak D call TRBD1 (6 bases). The germline V gene encodes CDR1 SGHVS and CDR2 FQNEAQ. The CDR3 is made up of 17 amino acids. Trimming removed 5 bases from V and 2 bases from J, with 19 bases in between. The CDR3 DNA sequence: TGTGCCAGCAGCCCAAGGGGGAGGGTCGGCACTGGAAACACCATATATTTT. It codes for CASSPRGRVGTGNTIYF. The full variable domain, with the rest looked up from reference TRBV7-8 and TRBJ1-3, is GAGVSQSPRYKVAKRGQDVALRCDPISGHVSLFWYQQALGQGPEFLTYFQNEAQLDKSGLPSDRFFAERPEGSVSTLKIQRTQQEDSAVYLCASSPRGRVGTGNTIYFGEGSWLTVV.